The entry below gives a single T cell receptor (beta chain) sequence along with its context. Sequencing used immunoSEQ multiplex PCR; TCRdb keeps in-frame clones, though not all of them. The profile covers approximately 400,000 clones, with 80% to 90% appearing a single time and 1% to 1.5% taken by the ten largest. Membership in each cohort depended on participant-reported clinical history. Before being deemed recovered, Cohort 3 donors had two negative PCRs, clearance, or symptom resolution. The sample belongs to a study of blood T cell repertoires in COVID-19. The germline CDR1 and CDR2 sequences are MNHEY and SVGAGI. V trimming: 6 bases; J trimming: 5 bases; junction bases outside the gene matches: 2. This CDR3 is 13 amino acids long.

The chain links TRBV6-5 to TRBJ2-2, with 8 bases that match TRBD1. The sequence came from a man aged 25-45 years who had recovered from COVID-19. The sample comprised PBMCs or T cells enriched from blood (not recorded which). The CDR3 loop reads CASRGTGTGELFF. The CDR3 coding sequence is TGTGCCAGCAGGGGGACAGGTACCGGGGAGCTGTTTTTT.